This is a list of T cell receptor beta chains from one sample in a study of blood T cell repertoires in COVID-19. Method: immunoSEQ multiplex PCR; TCRdb's copy keeps in-frame clones and lacks some. The sample yields more than 200,000 clones, less than 90% seen once. The sequencing input was peripheral blood. Every receptor here comes from a man in his fifties or sixties with acute or convalescent COVID-19. Both conserved end residues are trimmed from each CDR3.

j_gene	v_gene	CDR3aa
TRBJ1-1	TRBV28	ASSLPRGRGAF
TRBJ2-3	TRBV28	ASRRGGAGDTQY
TRBJ2-2	TRBV2	ASSRRTRNTGELF
TRBJ1-2	TRBV7-9	ASSPGVMHGYT
TRBJ2-3	TRBV27	ASRGSGQADTQY
TRBJ2-3	TRBV19	AGGIAGSDTQY
TRBJ1-1	TRBV18	ASSPQGRTEAF
TRBJ2-7	TRBV7-2	ASSFSPTSDEQY
TRBJ2-3	TRBV7-3	ASSLTQASTDTQY
TRBJ2-5	TRBV7-9	ASSYNQETQY